Following are 28 T cell receptor beta chains from one sample sequenced in a study of post-analysis software for immune sequencing data (dated by TCRdb to the mid-2010s). No antigen is known for these receptors. General conclusions and limits of the study: Patients showed significantly higher frequencies than controls for roughly five TRBV segments, among them TRBV5-6, TRBV5-1 and TRBV20-1.

Library preparation was by PCR. Data came from an Illumina HiSeq 2500. Unique molecular identifiers were incorporated into TCR beta cDNA libraries to reduce PCR and sequencing biases. The raw public reads went through TCRdb reprocessing: fastp at Q25, MiXCR clone calling, in-frame beta chains kept. Identical CDR3 protein sequences are pooled into one entry, listed with their most common genes and DNA. The sample yields 600,000 to 700,000 distinct CDR3 sequences; 55% to 60% were counted once. The ten largest account for approximately 11% of the sample. Sequenced input: blood. The receptors shown here come from a girl between 2 and 10 years old with multiple sclerosis.

This sequence joins TRBV10-3 and TRBJ2-3; D might be TRBD2 (5 bases). The CDR3 loop spans 16 amino acids. Germline CDR1 reads ENHRY; CDR2 reads SYGVKD. Deletions cut 4 bases from V and 3 bases from J, with 17 bases between. The CDR3 coding sequence is TGTGCCATCAGTGGAGTCCGGGATTCGGGGACAGATACGCAGTATTTT. Amino acid sequence: CAISGVRDSGTDTQYF.

The sample holds a few counts of this clonotype. The V call is TRBV12-3 or TRBV12-4, the J call TRBJ2-7, with 8 bases identical to TRBD1. The V segment lost 7 bases and the J segment 5 bases; nucleotides outside the gene matches: 10. The CDR3 covers 14 residues. The CDR3 bases are TGTGCCAGCAATATTGACAGGGACAGGAACGAGCAGTACTTC. Its translation is CASNIDRDRNEQYF.

The rearrangement uses TRBV25-1 and TRBJ2-6, with D perhaps TRBD2 (6 bases). V lost 8 bases to trimming and J lost 1 base, with 12 bases between them. The CDR3 runs 15 residues. Looked up from germline, CDR1 is MGHDK and CDR2 is SYGVNS. Here the CDR3 reads CASLPAGSGANVLTF. DNA of the CDR3: TGTGCCAGCCTCCCTGCGGGATCTGGGGCCAACGTCCTGACTTTC. The full variable domain, with the rest looked up from reference TRBV25-1 and TRBJ2-6, is EADIYQTPRYLVIGTGKKITLECSQTMGHDKMYWYQQDPGMELHLIHYSYGVNSTEKGDLSSESTVSRIRTEHFPLTLESARPSHTSQYLCASLPAGSGANVLTFGAGSRLTVL.

A single count supports this clonotype. DNA for the CDR3: TGTGCCAGCAGCCCCTGGACAGCAAACACCGGGGAGCTGTTTTTT. Translated, it gives CASSPWTANTGELFF. The genes are TRBV5-5 and TRBJ2-2; D is possibly TRBD1 (6 bases). CDR1 and CDR2 (germline): SGHKS, YYEKEE (reference sequence). The CDR3 length is 15 residues. V lost 4 bases and J lost 2, with 12 bases in between.

The genes are TRBV20-1 and TRBJ2-3; possibly TRBD2 for D (5 bases). Between the trimmed V and J ends, which lost 2 bases and 5 bases, there was a span of 14 bases. Germline CDR1 is DFQATT and CDR2 is SNEGSKA (reference sequence). The CDR3 is 14 residues long. The CDR3 here is CSARPMRAGDTQYF. CDR3 in DNA: TGCAGTGCTAGACCGATGCGGGCAGGAGATACGCAGTATTTT.

This sequence joins TRBV4-1 and TRBJ1-1; TRBD1 agrees at 8 bases. The junction had 3 bases not matched to a gene; V was cut back by 3 bases and J by 3 bases. This CDR3 has 14 residues. Germline V lookup: CDR1 MGHRA, CDR2 YSYEKL. The CDR3 here is CASSHLDRDTEAFF. The CDR3 nucleotides are TGCGCCAGCAGCCACCTGGACAGGGACACTGAAGCTTTCTTT.

The sample holds a few counts of this clonotype. The chain couples TRBV29-1 to TRBJ2-3, with 8 bases fitting TRBD1. The CDR3 totals 15 residues. Losses at the gene ends were 5 bases for V and 0 bases for J; bases not matched to a gene: 7. Germline V CDR1 and CDR2: SQVTM, ANQGSEA. As DNA, the CDR3 is TGCAGCGTTTTCTCCGGGACAGGAAGCACAGATACGCAGTATTTT. Its translation is CSVFSGTGSTDTQYF.

The chain is built from TRBV18 and TRBJ2-4; TRBD1 matches at 7 bases. Germline trimming cut 3 bases from V and 1 base from J; bases unmatched to any gene: 6. This CDR3 is built from 16 residues. Germline V CDR1 and CDR2: KGHSH, LQKENI. The DNA of the CDR3 is TGTGCCAGCTCACCGGACAGGACCTTGGCCAAAAACATTCAGTACTTC. Translating it yields CASSPDRTLAKNIQYF.

The gene calls are TRBV6-2 or TRBV6-3 and TRBJ1-5; D is possibly TRBD1 (6 bases). This CDR3 has 15 amino acids. Trimming shortened V by 8 bases and J by 2 bases, and 16 bases separated the two germline ends. Germline V lookup: CDR1 MNHEY, CDR2 SVGEGT. This CDR3 reads CASGTHVGGNQPQHF. The CDR3 DNA reads as TGTGCCAGCGGGACACACGTAGGGGGCAATCAGCCCCAGCATTTT.

The rearrangement uses TRBV7-2 and TRBJ2-5; 10 nucleotides align to TRBD2. Germline V gene data show CDR1 as SGHTA and CDR2 as FQGNSA. This CDR3 region has 16 residues. V shed 5 bases and J 5 bases; nucleotides not matched to a gene: 11. This chain's CDR3 is CASSLGLAAPRETQYF. CDR3 DNA: TGTGCCAGCAGCCTAGGACTAGCGGCCCCTCGGGAGACCCAGTACTTC.

V is TRBV6-1 and J is TRBJ2-4; 12 bases agree with TRBD2. With V trimmed by 2 bases and J by 13 bases, 12 bases remained unmatched. There are 16 residues in the CDR3. From germline, CDR1 is MNHNS and CDR2 SASEGT. The CDR3 nucleotides are TGTGCCAGCAGTGAATTCCTAGCGGGAGGGCTGAAAGAGCAGTACTTC. It yields the protein CASSEFLAGGLKEQYF.

The J gene is TRBJ1-6, the V gene TRBV4-2; tentatively, D is TRBD1 (5 bases). Germline assignment: CDR1 LGHNA and CDR2 YNFKEQ. The CDR3 has 15 residues. The V and J ends lost 0 bases and 7 bases respectively, with 10 bases between them. CDR3 DNA: TGTGCCAGCAGCCAAGATCGTCAGGGAAATTCACCCCTCCACTTT. This sequence encodes CASSQDRQGNSPLHF.

The chain links TRBV6-6 to TRBJ1-2; tentative D call: TRBD1 (5 bases). The CDR3 is made up of 13 amino acids. CDR1 and CDR2 from the germline V gene are MNHNY and SVGAGI (reference sequence). Trimming removed 2 bases from V and 8 bases from J, with 12 bases in between. The CDR3 sequence is CASSYEQGRGYTF. In DNA, the CDR3 is TGTGCCAGCAGTTACGAGCAGGGACGCGGCTACACCTTC.

This chain connects TRBV11-2 to TRBJ1-2, with D uncertain. Germline values: CDR1 SGHAT, CDR2 FQNNGV. This CDR3 has 13 amino acids. The V end was cut by 6 bases, the J end by 5 bases, with 13 bases between. The CDR3, as DNA: TGTGCCAGCAGTCCTGGTCCCGCTTATGGCTACACCTTC. Translation: CASSPGPAYGYTF.

The rearrangement joins TRBV10-3 to TRBJ2-7, with a weak D call TRBD1 (5 bases). CDR3 length: 11 residues. Germline assignment: CDR1 ENHRY and CDR2 SYGVKD. The V gene lost 6 bases and the J gene lost 2 bases, with 5 bases spanning the gap. The CDR3, as DNA: TGTGCCATCAGGGACACCTACGAGCAGTACTTC. It translates to CAIRDTYEQYF.

The gene calls are TRBV4-2 and TRBJ1-1; the D gene is possibly TRBD1 (5 bases). The germline V gene has CDR1 LGHNA and CDR2 YNFKEQ. The CDR3 loop spans 15 amino acids. The V and J ends lost 0 bases and 5 bases respectively, with 13 bases between them. The DNA for the CDR3 is TGTGCCAGCAGCCAAGATGCAGGGAAGGGAACTGAAGCTTTCTTT. Translated: CASSQDAGKGTEAFF.

This clonotype occurred a few times. The chain uses TRBV29-1 and TRBJ2-3; D may be TRBD2 (6 bases). The CDR3 loop spans 14 amino acids. Trimming took off 1 base at V and 2 bases at J, with 10 bases between the two ends. Germline lookup yields CDR1 SQVTM and CDR2 ANQGSEA. Here the CDR3 reads CSVEGLGFTDTQYF. CDR3 DNA: TGCAGCGTTGAAGGACTAGGGTTCACAGATACGCAGTATTTT.

The rearrangement uses TRBV5-1 and TRBJ2-1; TRBD2 is a possible D gene (6 bases). Trimming cost V 0 bases and J 6 bases, with 10 bases left between them. This CDR3 spans 14 amino acids. CDR1 and CDR2 from the germline V gene are SGHRS and YFSETQ. The chain's CDR3 is CASSLVSEGNEQFF. CDR3 in DNA: TGCGCCAGCAGCTTGGTGTCGGAGGGCAATGAGCAGTTCTTC. The whole variable domain, filled in from reference TRBV5-1 and TRBJ2-1, reads KAGVTQTPRYLIKTRGQQVTLSCSPISGHRSVSWYQQTPGQGLQFLFEYFSETQRNKGNFPGRFSGRQFSNSRSEMNVSTLELGDSALYLCASSLVSEGNEQFFGPGTRLTVL.

This clonotype occurred a few times. This chain connects TRBV29-1 to TRBJ2-3; no clear D. Germline V CDR1 and CDR2: SQVTM, ANQGSEA. Trimming removed 1 base from V and 4 bases from J, with 15 bases in between. This CDR3 comprises 15 residues. CDR3 nucleotide sequence: TGCAGCGTTGAAGGGTCCAAAAGGGAATCAGATACGCAGTATTTT. Its translation is CSVEGSKRESDTQYF.

This clonotype showed up just once. V is TRBV11-3 and J is TRBJ2-1; 12 bases are a match to TRBD2. From germline, CDR1 is SGHNT and CDR2 YENEEA. This CDR3 contains 17 residues. V was clipped by 0 bases and J by 6 bases; unmatched bases: 6. The CDR3 DNA reads as TGTGCCAGCAGCTTAGATCCCGGACTAGCGGGAAGCAATGAGCAGTTCTTC. Residues: CASSLDPGLAGSNEQFF.

CDR3 nucleotides: TGCAGTGCGCTGAGACTAGCGGGAGGACCCGACCCTTCCTACAATGAGCAGTTCTTC. It encodes CSALRLAGGPDPSYNEQFF. The genes are TRBV20-1 and TRBJ2-1, with 13 bases that match TRBD2. This CDR3 contains 19 residues. Looked up from germline, CDR1 is DFQATT and CDR2 is SNEGSKA (reference sequence). The junction had 15 bases not matched to a gene; V was cut back by 6 bases and J by 1 base.

The chain uses TRBV6-6 and TRBJ2-7, with 7 bases fitting TRBD2. Germline trimming cut 2 bases from V and 3 bases from J; bases unmatched to any gene: 1. The length of the CDR3 is 13 residues. The germline CDR1 and CDR2 sequences are MNHNY and SVGAGI (reference sequence). CDR3 sequence reads: CASSYERDYEQYF. The DNA of the CDR3 is TGTGCCAGCAGTTACGAGCGGGACTACGAGCAGTACTTC.

V usage is TRBV5-1 and J usage is TRBJ2-1, with 9 bases fitting TRBD2. The assigned J gene may be wrong: the sequence end matches TRBJ2-7 better. CDR1 and CDR2 from the germline V gene are SGHRS and YFSETQ. The CDR3 runs 15 residues. This chain's CDR3 is CASSLWRGGRNEQYF. CDR3 DNA: TGCGCCAGCAGCTTGTGGCGGGGGGGCCGCAATGAGCAGTACTTC.

The chain joins TRBV12-3 or TRBV12-4 to TRBJ2-1; the match to TRBD2 covers 11 bases. With V trimmed by 1 base and J by 5 bases, 10 bases remained unmatched. This CDR3 has 18 residues. The DNA of the CDR3 is TGTGCCAGCAGTTTAGGACGGGCTAGCGGGGGGCCCCACAATGAGCAGTTCTTC. This codes for CASSLGRASGGPHNEQFF.

This clonotype appeared a few times. The gene calls are TRBV6-1 and TRBJ2-5, with D possibly being TRBD1 (5 bases). CDR1 is MNHNS and CDR2 is SASEGT in the germline V gene. The CDR3 loop spans 14 amino acids. Trimming pared 4 bases from V and 0 bases from J, leaving 9 bases between. The CDR3 DNA reads TGTGCCAGCAGTGGGTTGACAGACCAAGAGACCCAGTACTTC. The encoded protein is CASSGLTDQETQYF.

The chain combines TRBV9 with TRBJ1-5; D ambiguous. Germline CDR1 reads SGDLS; CDR2 reads YYNGEE. V was cut by 6 bases and J by 1 base, with 8 bases left in between. The length of the CDR3 is 13 residues. The DNA of the CDR3 is TGTGCCAGCAACTCCAGAAGCAATCAGCCCCAGCATTTT. It encodes CASNSRSNQPQHF.

This clonotype was counted only a few times. The chain employs TRBV9 and TRBJ2-1, with 7 positions matching TRBD2. This CDR3 has 15 amino acids. The junction had 7 bases not matched to a gene; V was cut back by 3 bases and J by 4 bases. CDR1 and CDR2 from the germline V gene are SGDLS and YYNGEE. CDR3 in amino acids: CASSALAGPYNEQFF. Written as DNA, the CDR3 is TGTGCCAGCAGCGCCTTAGCGGGCCCATACAATGAGCAGTTCTTC.

Only one count was recorded for this clonotype. The rearrangement uses TRBV7-9 and TRBJ2-1; 12 bases align to TRBD1. J gave up 9 bases and V 5 bases, and 11 bases lay outside the gene matches. This CDR3 is 16 amino acids long. Germline CDR1 and CDR2: SEHNR and FQNEAQ (reference sequence). The CDR3 is CASSHPGTGGSGEQFF. The DNA for the CDR3 is TGTGCCAGCAGCCATCCCGGGACAGGGGGCTCGGGTGAGCAGTTCTTC.